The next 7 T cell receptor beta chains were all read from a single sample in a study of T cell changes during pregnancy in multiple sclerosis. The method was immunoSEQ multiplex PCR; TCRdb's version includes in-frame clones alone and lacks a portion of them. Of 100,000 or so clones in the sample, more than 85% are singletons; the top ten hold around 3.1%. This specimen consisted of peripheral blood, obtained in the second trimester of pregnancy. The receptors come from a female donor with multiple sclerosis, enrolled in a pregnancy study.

CDR3 nucleotides: TGTGCCAGCAGCGTAGGGATAGTGGTGGACATAAGCACAGATACGCAGTATTTT. Translating gives CASSVGIVVDISTDTQYF. The chain recombines TRBV9 with TRBJ2-3; D possibly corresponds to TRBD1 (5 bases). Germline V gene lookup returns CDR1 SGDLS and CDR2 YYNGEE. The V and J ends lost 0 bases and 0 bases respectively, with 17 bases between them. The CDR3 is made up of 18 amino acids.

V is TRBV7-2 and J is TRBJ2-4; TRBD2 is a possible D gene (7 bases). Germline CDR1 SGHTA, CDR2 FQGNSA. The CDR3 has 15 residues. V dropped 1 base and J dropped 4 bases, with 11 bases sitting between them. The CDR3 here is CASSLGGGPKNIQYF. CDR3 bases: TGTGCCAGCAGCTTAGGGGGGGGGCCGAAAAACATTCAGTACTTC.

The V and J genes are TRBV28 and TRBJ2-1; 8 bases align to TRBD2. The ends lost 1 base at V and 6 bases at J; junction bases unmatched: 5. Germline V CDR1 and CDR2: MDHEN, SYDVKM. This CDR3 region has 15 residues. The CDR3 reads CASSLSTSGSNEQFF. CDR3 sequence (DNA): TGTGCCAGCAGTTTATCCACTAGCGGATCCAATGAGCAGTTCTTC.

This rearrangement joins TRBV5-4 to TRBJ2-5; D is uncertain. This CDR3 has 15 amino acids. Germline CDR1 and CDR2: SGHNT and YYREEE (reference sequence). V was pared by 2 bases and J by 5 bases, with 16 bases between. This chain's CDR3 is CASSLDEQVGETQYF. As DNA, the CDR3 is TGTGCCAGCAGCTTAGACGAGCAGGTTGGGGAGACCCAGTACTTC. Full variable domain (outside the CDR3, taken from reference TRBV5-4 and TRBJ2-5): ETGVTQSPTHLIKTRGQQVTLRCSSQSGHNTVSWYQQALGQGPQFIFQYYREEENGRGNFPPRFSGLQFPNYSSELNVNALELDDSALYLCASSLDEQVGETQYFGPGTRLLVL.

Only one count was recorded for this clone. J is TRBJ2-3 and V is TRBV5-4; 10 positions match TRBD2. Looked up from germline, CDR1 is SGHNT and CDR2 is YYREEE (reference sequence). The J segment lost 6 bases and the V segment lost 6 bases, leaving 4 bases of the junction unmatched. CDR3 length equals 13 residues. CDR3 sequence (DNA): TGTGCCAGCACTAGCGGGAGTACGGATACGCAGTATTTT. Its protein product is CASTSGSTDTQYF.

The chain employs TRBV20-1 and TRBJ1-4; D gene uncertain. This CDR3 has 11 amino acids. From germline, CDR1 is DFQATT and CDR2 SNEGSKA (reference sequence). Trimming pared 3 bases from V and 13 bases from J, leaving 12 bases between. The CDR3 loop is CSASFLEGLFF. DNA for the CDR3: TGCAGTGCTAGTTTTTTGGAGGGACTGTTTTTT.

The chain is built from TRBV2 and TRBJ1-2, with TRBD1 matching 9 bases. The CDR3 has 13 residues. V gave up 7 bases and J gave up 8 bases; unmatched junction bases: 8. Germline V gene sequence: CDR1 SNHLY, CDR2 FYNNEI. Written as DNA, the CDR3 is TGTGCCAGCATGGGGGACAGGGTAGTCGGCTACACCTTC. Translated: CASMGDRVVGYTF.